This T cell receptor (beta chain) was recorded in a study of CD8+CD57+ T cells in acquired aplastic anemia. Study-wide context: The average for DNA from sorted CD4+ and CD8+ cells was 3 to 4 ug. Healthy-donor CD4+ cells averaged roughly 10.8 million reads.

TCR beta VDJ combinations and CDR3 sequences were profiled from genomic DNA. TCRdb processed the reads anew with MiXCR; each CDR3 protein has one entry. There are approximately 160,000 distinct CDR3 sequences in the sample; roughly 47% occur only once, and about 1.1% lies in the top ten. A note on this clonotype: Its target is not known.

Trimming removed 2 bases from V and 3 bases from J, with 8 bases in between. This CDR3 comprises 14 residues. Germline CDR1 is LGHDT and CDR2 is YNNKEL (reference sequence). Points from the study as a whole: Statistical testing detected no significant gap in CD8+ Simpson's diversity between patients and controls. Some 29 CD8+ CDR3 sequences were shared between patients and controls.

Sequenced input: sorted CD4+, CD8+, or CD8+CD57+ T cells (not recorded which) from PBMCs. The rearrangement uses TRBV3-1 and TRBJ1-5; D ambiguous. The sequence was collected from a human donor in good health. The CDR3 reads CASSQTVNNQPQHF. CDR3 DNA: TGTGCCAGCAGCCAAACGGTAAACAATCAGCCCCAGCATTTT.